This is a list of T cell receptor beta chains from one sample in a study of T cells in Graves' hyperthyroidism and ophthalmopathy. TCRdb redid the calling of the multiplex PCR reads with MiXCR, one entry per CDR3 protein. The repertoire holds 600,000 or so distinct CDR3 sequences, about 43% seen once, with 8.2% in the top ten. Sample: peripheral blood or thyroid tissue (not recorded which). The receptors were sampled from a woman in her late teens or twenties with Graves' hyperthyroidism. Each CDR3 is given with its conserved first and last residue. The order of the fields is J gene, V gene, CDR3 length, clone size, D gene, CDR3 protein, CDR3 DNA. A D gene is named only where the DNA matches it firmly. Some rows have no size entry. The others give once, few or many, or a class for an expanded clone.

j_gene: TRBJ2-5
v_gene: TRBV7-8
len: 13
abundance: many
d_gene: .
CDR3aa: CASSSAPQETQYF
CDR3nt: TGTGCCAGCAGCTCCGCGCCCCAAGAGACCCAGTACTTC

j_gene: TRBJ1-5
v_gene: TRBV7-2
len: 14
abundance: .
d_gene: TRBD1
CDR3aa: CASSPGDSPSPQHF
CDR3nt: TGTGCCAGCAGCCCCGGGGACAGCCCTTCGCCCCAGCATTTT

j_gene: TRBJ2-3
v_gene: TRBV2
len: 14
abundance: .
d_gene: .
CDR3aa: CASRPQARTDTQYF
CDR3nt: TGTGCCAGCAGACCACAGGCCCGCACAGATACGCAGTATTTT

j_gene: TRBJ2-5
v_gene: TRBV29-1
len: 17
abundance: .
d_gene: .
CDR3aa: CSVDGLKEAGGKETQYF
CDR3nt: TGCAGCGTTGACGGCCTGAAGGAGGCAGGCGGAAAAGAGACCCAGTACTTC

j_gene: TRBJ2-1
v_gene: TRBV2
len: 11
abundance: .
d_gene: .
CDR3aa: CASSVEGEQFF
CDR3nt: TGTGCCAGCAGTGTGGAAGGCGAGCAGTTCTTC

j_gene: TRBJ2-7
v_gene: TRBV29-1
len: 13
abundance: once
d_gene: TRBD1
CDR3aa: CSVQQGVRCEQYF
CDR3nt: TGCAGCGTCCAACAGGGGGTTCGCTGCGAGCAGTACTTC

j_gene: TRBJ2-5
v_gene: TRBV10-3
len: 14
abundance: .
d_gene: .
CDR3aa: CATSDPSYRETQYF
CDR3nt: TGTGCCACCAGTGATCCAAGCTACAGGGAGACCCAGTACTTC

j_gene: TRBJ2-7
v_gene: TRBV5-4
len: 16
abundance: few
d_gene: .
CDR3aa: CASSLGSARNPYEQYF
CDR3nt: TGTGCCAGCAGCTTGGGGAGCGCGAGGAATCCCTACGAGCAGTACTTC

j_gene: TRBJ1-4
v_gene: TRBV15
len: 16
abundance: few
d_gene: TRBD1
CDR3aa: CATSRKKGAGGEKLFF
CDR3nt: TGTGCCACCAGCAGAAAAAAGGGGGCAGGGGGTGAAAAACTGTTTTTT

j_gene: TRBJ1-4
v_gene: TRBV2
len: 12
abundance: few
d_gene: .
CDR3aa: CASRGFNEKLFF
CDR3nt: TGTGCCAGCAGGGGCTTTAATGAAAAACTGTTTTTT

j_gene: TRBJ1-2
v_gene: TRBV7-9
len: 13
abundance: few
d_gene: .
CDR3aa: CASSQKTGYGYTF
CDR3nt: TGTGCCAGCAGTCAAAAGACAGGCTATGGCTACACCTTC

j_gene: TRBJ2-7
v_gene: TRBV15
len: 14
abundance: once
d_gene: .
CDR3aa: CATSRDGERYEQYF
CDR3nt: TGTGCCACCAGCAGAGATGGGGAGAGGTACGAGCAGTACTTC

j_gene: TRBJ1-3
v_gene: TRBV9
len: 13
abundance: many
d_gene: .
CDR3aa: CASSADRGNTIYF
CDR3nt: TGTGCCAGCAGCGCCGACAGAGGAAACACCATATATTTT

j_gene: TRBJ2-5
v_gene: TRBV29-1
len: 15
abundance: many
d_gene: TRBD2
CDR3aa: CSVEESGSSRETQYF
CDR3nt: TGCAGCGTTGAAGAAAGCGGGAGTAGTCGAGAGACCCAGTACTTC

j_gene: TRBJ1-4
v_gene: TRBV15
len: 13
abundance: once
d_gene: .
CDR3aa: CATSSYPQGRLFF
CDR3nt: TGTGCCACCAGCAGCTACCCTCAGGGAAGACTGTTTTTT

j_gene: TRBJ1-4
v_gene: TRBV7-8
len: 15
abundance: .
d_gene: .
CDR3aa: CASSEQGTSPEKLFF
CDR3nt: TGTGCCAGCAGCGAACAGGGCACTTCTCCAGAAAAACTGTTTTTT

j_gene: TRBJ1-1
v_gene: TRBV7-3
len: 14
abundance: .
d_gene: .
CDR3aa: CASSLGAGEGEAFF
CDR3nt: TGTGCCAGCAGCTTAGGAGCGGGGGAGGGTGAAGCTTTCTTT

j_gene: TRBJ1-2
v_gene: TRBV24-1
len: 14
abundance: many
d_gene: .
CDR3aa: CATSDPDRYYGYTF
CDR3nt: TGTGCCACCAGTGATCCGGACCGATACTATGGCTACACCTTC

j_gene: TRBJ1-3
v_gene: TRBV29-1
len: 11
abundance: .
d_gene: TRBD1
CDR3aa: CSVEEVGQAYF
CDR3nt: TGCAGCGTTGAAGAGGTGGGACAGGCCTATTTT

j_gene: TRBJ1-2
v_gene: TRBV7-9
len: 13
abundance: many
d_gene: .
CDR3aa: CASSFDGDYGYTF
CDR3nt: TGTGCCAGCAGCTTCGACGGCGACTATGGCTACACCTTC

j_gene: TRBJ2-7
v_gene: TRBV7-9
len: 13
abundance: many
d_gene: .
CDR3aa: CASSPPGQVEQYF
CDR3nt: TGTGCCAGCAGCCCGCCGGGACAAGTCGAGCAGTACTTC

j_gene: TRBJ1-1
v_gene: TRBV29-1
len: 13
abundance: many
d_gene: .
CDR3aa: CSVDLGSYTEAFF
CDR3nt: TGCAGCGTTGATTTGGGTAGTTACACTGAAGCTTTCTTT

j_gene: TRBJ1-2
v_gene: TRBV7-6
len: 15
abundance: many
d_gene: .
CDR3aa: CASSLGTGSGYGYTF
CDR3nt: TGTGCCAGCAGCTTAGGCACAGGGTCCGGCTATGGCTACACCTTC

j_gene: TRBJ2-5
v_gene: TRBV24-1
len: 16
abundance: many
d_gene: TRBD1
CDR3aa: CATSDPMTGGRETQYF
CDR3nt: TGTGCCACCAGTGATCCCATGACAGGGGGTCGAGAGACCCAGTACTTC

j_gene: TRBJ2-7
v_gene: TRBV7-9
len: 14
abundance: few
d_gene: TRBD1
CDR3aa: CASSQWDRGYEQYF
CDR3nt: TGTGCCAGCAGCCAGTGGGACAGGGGATACGAGCAGTACTTC

j_gene: TRBJ2-7
v_gene: TRBV7-2
len: 12
abundance: many
d_gene: TRBD1
CDR3aa: CASEDRVYEQYF
CDR3nt: TGTGCCAGCGAGGACAGGGTCTACGAGCAGTACTTC

j_gene: TRBJ1-1
v_gene: TRBV19
len: 13
abundance: many
d_gene: .
CDR3aa: CASSYREGTEAFF
CDR3nt: TGTGCCAGTAGCTACAGGGAGGGAACTGAAGCTTTCTTT

j_gene: TRBJ1-5
v_gene: TRBV7-2
len: 15
abundance: few
d_gene: .
CDR3aa: CASSLDGLGNQPQHF
CDR3nt: TGTGCCAGCAGCTTAGATGGCCTCGGCAATCAGCCCCAGCATTTT

j_gene: TRBJ2-7
v_gene: TRBV14
len: 9
abundance: .
d_gene: .
CDR3aa: CASSRRAGF
CDR3nt: TGTGCCAGCAGCCGTCGCGCAGGGTTC

j_gene: TRBJ2-7
v_gene: TRBV7-2
len: 13
abundance: .
d_gene: .
CDR3aa: CASSQESAYEQYF
CDR3nt: TGTGCCAGCAGCCAAGAATCGGCATACGAGCAGTACTTC

j_gene: TRBJ2-2
v_gene: TRBV29-1
len: 13
abundance: many
d_gene: TRBD1
CDR3aa: CSVETGVVGELFF
CDR3nt: TGCAGCGTTGAAACAGGGGTGGTCGGGGAGCTGTTTTTT

j_gene: TRBJ2-7
v_gene: TRBV7-9
len: 13
abundance: .
d_gene: .
CDR3aa: CASSPDYLYEQYF
CDR3nt: TGTGCCAGCAGCCCTGACTACCTCTACGAGCAGTACTTC

j_gene: TRBJ1-4
v_gene: TRBV19
len: 14
abundance: .
d_gene: .
CDR3aa: CASSVKATNEKLFF
CDR3nt: TGTGCCAGTAGTGTCAAAGCAACTAATGAAAAACTGTTTTTT

j_gene: TRBJ2-7
v_gene: TRBV5-1
len: 11
abundance: few
d_gene: .
CDR3aa: CASSFGVEQYF
CDR3nt: TGCGCCAGCAGCTTCGGGGTCGAGCAGTACTTC

j_gene: TRBJ2-7
v_gene: TRBV7-8
len: 14
abundance: .
d_gene: .
CDR3aa: CASSLNPKTVEQYF
CDR3nt: TGTGCCAGCAGCTTAAACCCGAAGACAGTCGAGCAGTACTTC

j_gene: TRBJ2-7
v_gene: TRBV5-4
len: 12
abundance: .
d_gene: TRBD1
CDR3aa: CASSLGQGALYF
CDR3nt: TGTGCCAGCAGCTTGGGACAGGGCGCGCTGTACTTC

j_gene: TRBJ2-7
v_gene: TRBV20-1
len: 13
abundance: few
d_gene: .
CDR3aa: CSASKTGTYEQYF
CDR3nt: TGCAGTGCTTCAAAGACGGGAACCTACGAGCAGTACTTC

j_gene: TRBJ1-1
v_gene: TRBV20-1
len: 13
abundance: .
d_gene: .
CDR3aa: CSAPPVGNTEAFF
CDR3nt: TGCAGTGCCCCACCTGTGGGGAACACTGAAGCTTTCTTT

j_gene: TRBJ2-5
v_gene: TRBV15
len: 14
abundance: once
d_gene: .
CDR3aa: CATSSLGIQETQYF
CDR3nt: TGTGCCACCAGCAGCCTAGGGATACAAGAGACCCAGTACTTC

j_gene: TRBJ2-7
v_gene: TRBV7-6
len: 16
abundance: .
d_gene: TRBD2
CDR3aa: CASSLSPGLAGGEQYF
CDR3nt: TGTGCCAGCAGCTTATCCCCGGGACTAGCGGGAGGCGAGCAGTACTTC

j_gene: TRBJ2-7
v_gene: TRBV7-2
len: 15
abundance: many
d_gene: .
CDR3aa: CASSLAVGTSYEQYF
CDR3nt: TGTGCCAGCAGCTTAGCGGTTGGCACAAGTTACGAGCAGTACTTC

j_gene: TRBJ1-1
v_gene: TRBV20-1
len: 12
abundance: .
d_gene: TRBD1
CDR3aa: CSARGTGNEAFF
CDR3nt: TGCAGCGCCAGGGGGACAGGGAATGAAGCTTTCTTT

j_gene: TRBJ1-2
v_gene: TRBV2
len: 14
abundance: .
d_gene: .
CDR3aa: CASRGSEGQGGYTF
CDR3nt: TGTGCCAGCAGGGGGAGCGAAGGCCAAGGAGGCTACACCTTC

j_gene: TRBJ2-5
v_gene: TRBV4-1
len: 14
abundance: .
d_gene: .
CDR3aa: CASSQVSGEETQYF
CDR3nt: TGCGCCAGCAGCCAAGTAAGCGGTGAAGAGACCCAGTACTTC

j_gene: TRBJ2-5
v_gene: TRBV2
len: 14
abundance: once
d_gene: TRBD2
CDR3aa: CASRKLAAQETQYF
CDR3nt: TGTGCCAGCAGGAAACTAGCGGCGCAAGAGACCCAGTACTTC

j_gene: TRBJ1-1
v_gene: TRBV6-1
len: 13
abundance: .
d_gene: .
CDR3aa: CASSRGLYTEAFF
CDR3nt: TGTGCCAGCAGCCGGGGACTGTACACTGAAGCTTTCTTT

j_gene: TRBJ2-7
v_gene: TRBV2
len: 16
abundance: .
d_gene: TRBD2
CDR3aa: CASSEARLAELDEQYF
CDR3nt: TGTGCCAGCAGTGAAGCACGACTAGCCGAGCTTGACGAGCAGTACTTC

j_gene: TRBJ2-3
v_gene: TRBV25-1
len: 10
abundance: many
d_gene: .
CDR3aa: CASIGDTQYF
CDR3nt: TGTGCCAGCATAGGAGATACGCAGTATTTT

j_gene: TRBJ2-5
v_gene: TRBV5-1
len: 13
abundance: many
d_gene: .
CDR3aa: CASSGDTLETQYF
CDR3nt: TGCGCCAGCAGCGGAGACACTTTGGAGACCCAGTACTTC